This T cell receptor beta chain came from a study of T-cell reconstitution after alpha-beta-depleted transplantation in children. The table lists this clonotype with many counts. The antigen is unknown. A TCRbeta library incorporating unique molecular identifiers was prepared. TCRdb re-called the PCR reads with MiXCR, one entry per CDR3 protein. Of about 300,000 distinct CDR3 sequences listed, roughly a tenth were seen once; the top ten hold around 7.5%. Per the germline V gene, CDR1 is SGHNT and CDR2 is YYREEE (reference sequence). This CDR3 is 11 amino acids long. V lost 5 bases to trimming and J lost 14 bases; unmatched junction nucleotides: 5. Whole-study results and caveats: T-cell numbers and diversity, one year after transplant, stemmed largely from T cells that were newly produced. At day 60, the high TCRbeta diversity found in some patients originated from recipient T cells and thymic progenitors that had survived. After transplant, at about two months, alpha-beta T cells were reportedly derived from several hundred expanded graft clones.

This clonotype originated in a boy younger than two with acute myeloid leukemia, due to receive a stem cell transplant. Material: PBMCs, obtained before TCRalphabeta/CD19-depleted stem cell transplant. The J gene is TRBJ2-4, the V gene TRBV5-4, with 9 bases fitting TRBD1. The CDR3 coding sequence is TGTGCCAGCAGTAACGGGGACAGGGAGTACTTC. It yields the protein CASSNGDREYF. Full variable domain (remainder filled in from reference TRBV5-4 and TRBJ2-4): ETGVTQSPTHLIKTRGQQVTLRCSSQSGHNTVSWYQQALGQGPQFIFQYYREEENGRGNFPPRFSGLQFPNYSSELNVNALELDDSALYLCASSNGDREYFGAGTRLSVL.